This T cell receptor (beta chain) was captured in a study of CD8 T cell repertoires and HIV-1 epitope variants. Measured with immunoSEQ multiplex PCR; TCRdb has only the in-frame clones, and not every one. The sample shows about 5,500 clones, about 60% of them seen only once. General study points: The TAALDMSHF plasma variant had no responses, unlike KF9 (roughly 5 clonotypes) and HW9 (one).

CDR3 length equals 14 residues. The V gene's germline CDR1 is SGHNT and CDR2 YYREEE (reference sequence). V was cut by 2 bases and J by 0 bases, with 6 bases left in between. This clone has a handful of counts. Its specificity is not known. This TCR was sampled from a male donor with HIV. The chain carries TRBV5-4 and TRBJ1-5; no reliable D call. The sample comprised cultured CD8+ T cells derived from PBMCs. CDR3 loop: CASSFSGSNQPQHF. For the CDR3, the DNA is TGTGCCAGCAGCTTTTCGGGTAGCAATCAGCCCCAGCATTTT.